These 23 T cell receptor beta chains were all obtained from the same sample, sequenced in a study of blood T cells in healthy people across ages. A second 7 to 11 cycle PCR used barcoded and J-beta primers. Via MiXCR, TCRdb re-called the 5' RACE reads, giving one row per CDR3 protein. The data show some 800,000 distinct CDR3 sequences, roughly 44% seen once. The sample comprised blood. All receptors derive from a man between 60 and 75 years old in good health.

The chain combines TRBV7-8 with TRBJ1-1; D is uncertain. Germline V gives CDR1 SGHVS, CDR2 FQNEAQ. This CDR3 contains 14 residues. V dropped 6 bases and J dropped 1 base, with 12 bases sitting between them. The CDR3 sequence: CASRMSGRNTEAFF. DNA of the CDR3: TGTGCCAGCAGGATGTCCGGCAGGAACACTGAAGCTTTCTTT.

V and J are TRBV6-2 or TRBV6-3 and TRBJ2-1; TRBD2 matches 11 bases. The germline CDR1 and CDR2 sequences are MNHEY and SVGEGT. The ends lost 6 bases at V and 1 base at J; junction bases unmatched: 11. CDR3 length: 18 amino acids. CDR3 in DNA: TGTGCCAGCAGAACCGGGACTAGCGGTCTTGAGTCCTACAATGAGCAGTTCTTC. Protein product: CASRTGTSGLESYNEQFF.

This clonotype was recorded once. The gene calls are TRBV27 and TRBJ2-3; D is unclear. The germline CDR1 and CDR2 sequences are MNHEY and SMNVEV (reference sequence). Trimming pared 0 bases from V and 1 base from J, leaving 8 bases between. This CDR3 has 15 amino acids. The CDR3 bases are TGTGCCAGCAGTTTATCCCCCGCGGGCACAGATACGCAGTATTTT. Protein product: CASSLSPAGTDTQYF.

The chain joins TRBV5-6 to TRBJ2-7, with no clear D. The assigned J gene may be wrong: the sequence end matches TRBJ2-5 better. From germline, CDR1 is SGHDT and CDR2 YYEEEE. The CDR3 covers 13 residues. This CDR3 reads CASSPPFTGTQYF. CDR3 bases: TGTGCCAGCAGCCCCCCTTTTACCGGGACCCAGTACTTC.

This clonotype has only a few counts. The chain combines TRBV6-5 with TRBJ2-7; TRBD1 is a possible D gene (6 bases). CDR3 length equals 13 residues. V was pared by 8 bases and J by 2 bases, with 13 bases between. Germline-derived CDR1 and CDR2 are MNHEY and SVGAGI. The CDR3 DNA reads as TGTGCCAGCGGCGCGGACAGAGCCTACGAGCAGTACTTC. It encodes CASGADRAYEQYF.

J is TRBJ1-2 and V is TRBV6-6; 9 nucleotides match TRBD1. The CDR3 loop spans 14 amino acids. Germline values: CDR1 MNHNY, CDR2 SVGAGI (reference sequence). V shed 6 bases, J shed 1 base, and the junction held 3 bases outside the gene matches. CDR3 protein: CASSRQGDNYGYTF. Here the CDR3 DNA reads TGTGCCAGCAGCAGACAGGGGGATAACTATGGCTACACCTTC.

This clonotype was detected only a few times. The chain carries TRBV7-8 and TRBJ2-1, with D perhaps TRBD1 (5 bases). V lost 5 bases, J lost 5 bases, and 16 bases lay in between. There are 15 residues in the CDR3. Germline V CDR1 and CDR2: SGHVS, FQNEAQ. The CDR3 here is CASSPPGRQNNEQFF. In DNA form, the CDR3 reads TGTGCCAGCAGCCCACCAGGTCGACAGAACAATGAGCAGTTCTTC.

The chain joins TRBV29-1 to TRBJ1-2; the match to TRBD1 covers 7 bases. The V segment lost 7 bases and the J segment 7 bases; nucleotides outside the gene matches: 12. This CDR3 has 13 residues. CDR1 SQVTM and CDR2 ANQGSEA come from the germline V gene. CDR3 nucleotides: TGCAGCGGCGTCGTAACAGGGGACCGTGGCTACACCTTC. It translates to CSGVVTGDRGYTF.

This clonotype was detected once. This chain links TRBV6-2 or TRBV6-3 with TRBJ2-2; 7 bases fit TRBD1. After removal of 4 bases from V and 4 bases from J, the junction contained 12 bases not matched to a gene. The CDR3 is 17 amino acids. Germline-derived CDR1 and CDR2 are MNHEY and SVGEGT. CDR3 DNA: TGTGCCAGCAGTTGCTCGAGTAGGGACAGCAGCACCGGGGAGCTGTTTTTT. Protein: CASSCSSRDSSTGELFF.

The table lists this clonotype with a few counts. This sequence joins TRBV4-3 and TRBJ2-4; a weak D match, TRBD2 (6 bases). V was cut by 0 bases and J by 6 bases, with 12 bases left in between. Germline CDR1 and CDR2: LGHNA and YSLEER. This CDR3 comprises 15 residues. The CDR3 nucleotides are TGCGCCAGCAGCCAAGATCGGGGGATATTAAACATTCAGTACTTC. It specifies CASSQDRGILNIQYF.

V and J are TRBV3-1 and TRBJ2-7, with D possibly being TRBD1 or TRBD2 (6 bases each). V lost 2 bases and J 7 bases, leaving 21 bases between the germline ends. The CDR3 has 16 residues. The germline V gene encodes CDR1 LGHDT and CDR2 YNNKEL (reference sequence). The CDR3 here is CASSQRLPGAGNEQYF. The CDR3 DNA reads TGTGCCAGCAGCCAAAGATTGCCGGGGGCGGGAAATGAGCAGTACTTC.

The rearrangement uses TRBV28 and TRBJ2-3; D gene uncertain. Germline CDR1 and CDR2: MDHEN and SYDVKM. The CDR3 is made up of 16 amino acids. V shed 3 bases and J shed 2 bases, with 15 bases lying between them. The DNA for the CDR3 is TGTGCCAGCAGTTTCCCCGAAGGAGACACCACAGATACGCAGTATTTT. Translating gives CASSFPEGDTTDTQYF.

V usage is TRBV12-3 or TRBV12-4 and J usage is TRBJ2-3; maybe TRBD2 (6 bases). V was pared by 5 bases and J by 5 bases, with 14 bases between. This CDR3 is 14 amino acids long. This chain's CDR3 is CASSPGSPGDTQYF. CDR3 coding DNA: TGTGCCAGCAGTCCCGGGAGTCCTGGAGATACGCAGTATTTT.

The chain links TRBV24-1 to TRBJ2-1, with D perhaps assigned TRBD1 or TRBD2 (5 bases each). The germline V gene has CDR1 KGHDR and CDR2 SFDVKD. There are 14 residues in the CDR3. Between the trimmed V and J ends, which lost 8 bases and 3 bases, there was a span of 13 bases. The CDR3 region is CATKFRDHYNEQFF. The CDR3 DNA is TGTGCCACCAAATTTCGGGACCACTACAATGAGCAGTTCTTC.

This rearrangement joins TRBV3-1 to TRBJ1-2; 8 nucleotides agree with TRBD1. The V gene end was trimmed by 4 bases and the J gene end by 4 bases; junction bases not matched to a gene: 8. CDR1 LGHDT and CDR2 YNNKEL come from the germline V gene (reference sequence). This CDR3 region has 15 residues. The CDR3, as DNA: TGTGCCAGCAGCCTATCGTCCGGGACAGGCTATGGCTACACCTTC. Protein: CASSLSSGTGYGYTF.

As for this clonotype: The junction differs from germline at one of its ends, possibly a read error. The rearrangement joins TRBV30 to TRBJ1-5; no reliable D call. The CDR3 covers 13 residues. Per germline, CDR1 GTSNPN and CDR2 SVGIG (reference sequence). CDR3 nucleotide sequence: TGTGCCTGGAGTCGGGAAGGCAATCGGCCCCAGCATTTT. Translated, it gives CAWSREGNRPQHF.

The rearrangement uses TRBV11-1 and TRBJ2-1; tentatively, D is TRBD1 (6 bases). V lost 3 bases, J lost 4 bases, and 13 bases lay in between. The CDR3 has 15 residues. The germline gives CDR1 SGHAT, CDR2 FQDESV (reference sequence). CDR3 sequence (DNA): TGTGCCAGCAGCTTTTTGGGGGCTCTGTACAATGAGCAGTTCTTC. Protein: CASSFLGALYNEQFF.

This clonotype showed up just a few times. The chain couples TRBV5-1 to TRBJ1-6, with D possibly TRBD1 on 6 matching bases. With 4 bases removed from V and 5 bases from J, the gap between germline ends came to 10 bases. The CDR3 covers 14 residues. Germline-derived CDR1 and CDR2 are SGHRS and YFSETQ. CDR3 nucleotide sequence: TGCGCCAGCAGCCCAAGACAGGATAATTCACCCCTCCACTTT. This codes for CASSPRQDNSPLHF.

The chain is built from TRBV5-6 and TRBJ1-3; possibly TRBD1 for D (6 bases). Germline V gene sequence: CDR1 SGHDT, CDR2 YYEEEE. V lost 2 bases, J lost 2 bases, and 17 bases lay in between. This CDR3 comprises 17 residues. The CDR3 reads CASSFQGTGSTGNTIYF. The CDR3 DNA reads TGTGCCAGCAGCTTCCAAGGTACAGGGTCTACTGGAAACACCATATATTTT.

There are many counts of this clonotype. The chain carries TRBV9 and TRBJ1-2; weak D call: TRBD1 (6 bases). CDR3 length: 13 amino acids. Deletions cut 2 bases from V and 6 bases from J, with 11 bases between. The germline V gene encodes CDR1 SGDLS and CDR2 YYNGEE. The CDR3, as DNA: TGTGCCAGCAGCGTGCAGGGGCGTGATGGCTACACCTTC. Its protein product is CASSVQGRDGYTF.

In this sample, this clonotype turned up a few times. J is TRBJ1-1 and V is TRBV20-1, with D tentatively TRBD1 (5 bases). Between the trimmed V and J ends, which lost 0 bases and 2 bases, there was a span of 10 bases. Germline V gene sequence: CDR1 DFQATT, CDR2 SNEGSKA (reference sequence). The CDR3 consists of 14 residues. The CDR3 coding sequence is TGCAGTGCTAGAGAGGCAGGGAAAAACACTGAAGCTTTCTTT. It translates to CSAREAGKNTEAFF.

A few counts support this clonotype. This chain joins TRBV28 and TRBJ2-1, with D unresolved. CDR3 length: 12 amino acids. The germline V gene has CDR1 MDHEN and CDR2 SYDVKM. V shed 4 bases and J shed 4 bases, with 5 bases lying between them. CDR3: CASSWLYNEQFF. CDR3 bases: TGTGCCAGCAGTTGGTTATACAATGAGCAGTTCTTC.

This chain connects TRBV7-8 to TRBJ2-4, with 9 bases that match TRBD2. The V gene end was trimmed by 4 bases and the J gene end by 15 bases; junction bases not matched to a gene: 13. Germline V CDR1 and CDR2: SGHVS, FQNEAQ. The CDR3 sequence is 14 residues long. The CDR3 loop is CASSSSGTSTPGYF. CDR3 DNA sequence: TGTGCCAGCAGCTCCTCCGGGACTAGCACCCCCGGGTACTTC.